This T cell receptor beta chain came from a study of shared clonotypes between healthy human individuals. Study observations and caveats: A reduction in generation probabilities was seen for non-shared clonotypes relative to those shared by all four donors.

The V gene's germline CDR1 is MDHEN and CDR2 SYDVKM. Trimming pared 3 bases from V and 8 bases from J, leaving 13 bases between. This CDR3 has 13 amino acids. For this clone: Antigen unknown.

The protocol was immunoSEQ multiplex PCR, while the TCRdb copy is restricted to in-frame clones and leaves out a portion. The table shows roughly 2.2 million clones, with 93% occurring only once. The TCR comes from a man aged 18 to 29 in good health. Some clones in this sample may be carry-over from other donors' samples. Sequenced sample: naive CD4+ T cells from PBMCs. Regarding subset: CD45RA+ positively selected. V and J are TRBV28 and TRBJ1-2; perhaps TRBD1 as D (5 bases). Written as DNA, the CDR3 is TGTGCCAGCAGTTTGGAGGGGACGAGAGGCTACACCTTC. This encodes CASSLEGTRGYTF.